This TCR beta chain comes out of a study of control samples from healthy donors and cancer patients. Germline trimming cut 0 bases from V and 0 bases from J; bases unmatched to any gene: 5. Germline V gene lookup returns CDR1 MNHEY and CDR2 SVGEGT. The CDR3 loop spans 17 amino acids. Using immunoSEQ multiplex PCR, the repertoire was profiled, and TCRdb retains in-frame clones only, with some absent. The sample carries about 100,000 clones, over 85% recorded once. The sample consisted of blood. The chain carries TRBV6-2 or TRBV6-3 and TRBJ2-1; TRBD2 aligns across 7 bases. The sequence derives from a young man in good health. For the CDR3, the DNA is TGTGCCAGCAGTTACTCTCTAGCGGACTACTCCTACAATGAGCAGTTCTTC. It codes for CASSYSLADYSYNEQFF.